This is a list of T cell receptor beta chains from one sample in a study of identical twins. TCRdb re-called the 5' RACE reads through MiXCR, storing one row per CDR3 protein. The sample carries about 690,000 distinct CDR3 sequences, around 6.1% recorded once. Sequencing was performed on naive T cells sorted from blood. The receptors were gathered from a man between 18 and 35 years old in good health. Both conserved end residues are trimmed from each CDR3. Each record gives: V gene, D gene, CDR3 protein. D genes are given only for firm matches.

v_gene: TRBV7-2; d_gene: TRBD1; CDR3aa: ASILDRAFTEAF
v_gene: TRBV20-1; d_gene: NA; CDR3aa: SHSRRTGSQETQY
v_gene: TRBV12-3/TRBV12-4; d_gene: NA; CDR3aa: ASSLFLPGSYNEQF
v_gene: TRBV12-3/TRBV12-4; d_gene: TRBD2; CDR3aa: ASSRSGGAYNEQF
v_gene: TRBV12-3/TRBV12-4; d_gene: TRBD1; CDR3aa: ASSLGVGTGLNEKLF
v_gene: TRBV2; d_gene: TRBD2; CDR3aa: ATQQAGGVDEQY
v_gene: TRBV6-4; d_gene: NA; CDR3aa: ASSSQGEVYGYT
v_gene: TRBV6-1; d_gene: NA; CDR3aa: ASTPWGTPINEQF
v_gene: TRBV29-1; d_gene: NA; CDR3aa: SVEDHTEAF
v_gene: TRBV25-1; d_gene: TRBD1; CDR3aa: ASSARDRDRTQY
v_gene: TRBV12-3/TRBV12-4; d_gene: TRBD2; CDR3aa: ASMRYSGRAGRQF
v_gene: TRBV11-2; d_gene: NA; CDR3aa: ASSFPRDARVAFSYNEQF
v_gene: TRBV12-3/TRBV12-4; d_gene: NA; CDR3aa: ASRWSPTDTQY
v_gene: TRBV12-3/TRBV12-4; d_gene: NA; CDR3aa: ATTGGPGNEQF
v_gene: TRBV7-2; d_gene: NA; CDR3aa: ASSLSSGETQY
v_gene: TRBV12-3/TRBV12-4; d_gene: NA; CDR3aa: ASSRPGGGHGLAF
v_gene: TRBV6-1; d_gene: TRBD2; CDR3aa: ASRLAGAPYNEQF
v_gene: TRBV5-5; d_gene: NA; CDR3aa: ASSLTQGITEAF
v_gene: TRBV10-3; d_gene: NA; CDR3aa: AISESRTSGNTIY
v_gene: TRBV20-1; d_gene: NA; CDR3aa: SARELYRYNEQF
v_gene: TRBV15; d_gene: TRBD1; CDR3aa: ATSRGDRGGETQY
v_gene: TRBV29-1; d_gene: TRBD2; CDR3aa: SVGGLAGLDTQY
v_gene: TRBV20-1; d_gene: NA; CDR3aa: SARIARDGTGELF
v_gene: TRBV15; d_gene: NA; CDR3aa: ATSPLGAVGNEQF
v_gene: TRBV6-2/TRBV6-3; d_gene: TRBD2; CDR3aa: ASTASGSSYNEQF
v_gene: TRBV30; d_gene: TRBD1; CDR3aa: AWSVPREGADVYGYT
v_gene: TRBV7-6; d_gene: NA; CDR3aa: ASSLAGETYEQY
v_gene: TRBV5-5; d_gene: TRBD1; CDR3aa: ASSLEQGARNTEAF
v_gene: TRBV5-1; d_gene: TRBD1; CDR3aa: ASSRGQLGDNEQF
v_gene: TRBV6-1; d_gene: NA; CDR3aa: ASKGDWAGNEQF
v_gene: TRBV6-1; d_gene: TRBD2; CDR3aa: ASSEAPLAGVSDTQY
v_gene: TRBV11-2; d_gene: TRBD2; CDR3aa: ASSFPSPGLEVYNEQF
v_gene: TRBV7-9; d_gene: NA; CDR3aa: ASSSPELLRETQY
v_gene: TRBV20-1; d_gene: TRBD2; CDR3aa: SAVKLAGGGTDTQY
v_gene: TRBV27; d_gene: NA; CDR3aa: ASSSQGRVNYEQY
v_gene: TRBV12-3/TRBV12-4; d_gene: TRBD2; CDR3aa: ASGGLAGYEQY
v_gene: TRBV9; d_gene: NA; CDR3aa: ASSAGRMSGANVLT
v_gene: TRBV5-1; d_gene: NA; CDR3aa: ASSLADSGEQY
v_gene: TRBV2; d_gene: NA; CDR3aa: ASSEVVPGLNEQF
v_gene: TRBV20-1; d_gene: TRBD1; CDR3aa: SATVQGAPSEQY
v_gene: TRBV30; d_gene: TRBD1; CDR3aa: AWSGTGSYEQY
v_gene: TRBV6-2/TRBV6-3; d_gene: NA; CDR3aa: ASSYLGPNSYEQY
v_gene: TRBV9; d_gene: TRBD1; CDR3aa: ASSAAGGYGYT
v_gene: TRBV5-6; d_gene: NA; CDR3aa: ASSPGHLFYEQY
v_gene: TRBV20-1; d_gene: TRBD2; CDR3aa: SGGGSST
v_gene: TRBV7-8; d_gene: NA; CDR3aa: ASSPGRGTASEQF
v_gene: TRBV20-1; d_gene: NA; CDR3aa: SASHGMSTDTQY
v_gene: TRBV29-1; d_gene: NA; CDR3aa: SVGNRVSDTEAF
v_gene: TRBV5-1; d_gene: NA; CDR3aa: ASSWAFADTQY
v_gene: TRBV20-1; d_gene: TRBD2; CDR3aa: SARDILAGFVEQY
v_gene: TRBV29-1; d_gene: NA; CDR3aa: SVRLTETQY
v_gene: TRBV20-1; d_gene: NA; CDR3aa: SASFTGNVYNEQF
v_gene: TRBV29-1; d_gene: TRBD1; CDR3aa: SVRTGQETQY
v_gene: TRBV5-6; d_gene: TRBD2; CDR3aa: ASSWDPGLAATGELF
v_gene: TRBV4-1; d_gene: TRBD2; CDR3aa: ASSLLGTSVATDTQY